These 4 T cell receptor beta chains originate from one sample sequenced in a study of human T cells and chemical hapten exposure. TCRdb independently ran MiXCR on the RACE reads; one entry per CDR3 protein. Counted here are roughly 130,000 distinct CDR3 sequences, approximately 9.5% occurring once; the ten biggest clones make up around 1.9%. As for time point: healthy volunteer bleed at 2 weeks. Unseparated into fractions, whole blood served as the source from which total RNA was extracted. Sequencing input: whole blood. Source of these receptors: a male donor in good health. Some clones in this sample may be carry-over from other donors' samples.

This clonotype was recorded a few times. The rearrangement links TRBV5-1 to TRBJ1-2; 9 bases fit TRBD1. Germline CDR1 SGHRS, CDR2 YFSETQ. The CDR3 spans 15 residues. Trimming took 2 bases from V and 8 from J; bases not matched to a gene: 10. The CDR3 DNA reads TGCGCCAGCAGCTTTTGGGACAGGGAAAGACAAGGCTACACCTTC. It codes for CASSFWDRERQGYTF.

This clonotype has a single count. This chain links TRBV12-3 or TRBV12-4 with TRBJ1-3; 8 bases fit TRBD1. J was trimmed by 2 bases and V by 6 bases; bases with no gene match: 9. CDR3 length: 16 residues. The CDR3 DNA sequence: TGTGCCAGCAGCCGACTCCAGGGGGCTACTGGAAACACCATATATTTT. This translates into CASSRLQGATGNTIYF.

This clonotype was counted at least ten times. The rearrangement links TRBV29-1 to TRBJ2-7; D might be TRBD2 (6 bases). This CDR3 region has 13 residues. Trimming cost V 2 bases and J 0 bases, with 8 bases left between them. Germline CDR1 and CDR2: SQVTM and ANQGSEA. DNA for the CDR3: TGCAGCGTTGAACTAGCGAGCTCCTACGAGCAGTACTTC. Its protein is CSVELASSYEQYF.

This clonotype was found many times. The chain combines TRBV15 with TRBJ2-1; D ambiguous. Germline values: CDR1 LNHNV, CDR2 YYDKDF (reference sequence). The V gene lost 3 bases and the J gene lost 7 bases, with 10 bases spanning the gap. The CDR3 is made up of 13 amino acids. The DNA for the CDR3 is TGTGCCACCAGCAGGAACACTATGAATGAGCAGTTCTTC. This sequence encodes CATSRNTMNEQFF.